The TCR beta chain described here comes from a study of blood T cell repertoires in COVID-19. In the study overall: The samples span acute and convalescent COVID-19 from the United States, Italy and Spain. PBMCs, B-cell-depleted T cells, or T cells were the source of the cDNA or gDNA that made up the material.

The CDR3 has 15 residues. After removal of 4 bases from V and 8 bases from J, the junction contained 9 bases not matched to a gene. The V gene's germline CDR1 is KGHDR and CDR2 SFDVKD. In the source study's methods: Nucleated cell counts were estimated from reference gene primer amplification. This table comes from immunoSEQ multiplex PCR, and its TCRdb copy is limited to in-frame clones, with some not included. The V and J calls and clone size are taken from that table; D and trimming were inferred from the DNA. The sample consists of around 310,000 clones, 75% to 90% of them appearing once. The chain recombines TRBV24-1 with TRBJ1-2; 10 positions agree with TRBD1. The sample comprised peripheral blood. This TCR derives from a woman aged 60 to 75 with acute or convalescent COVID-19. CDR3 coding DNA: TGTGCCACCAGTGAACCAGGACAGGGGGTTCGCGGCTACACCTTC. Encoded protein: CATSEPGQGVRGYTF.